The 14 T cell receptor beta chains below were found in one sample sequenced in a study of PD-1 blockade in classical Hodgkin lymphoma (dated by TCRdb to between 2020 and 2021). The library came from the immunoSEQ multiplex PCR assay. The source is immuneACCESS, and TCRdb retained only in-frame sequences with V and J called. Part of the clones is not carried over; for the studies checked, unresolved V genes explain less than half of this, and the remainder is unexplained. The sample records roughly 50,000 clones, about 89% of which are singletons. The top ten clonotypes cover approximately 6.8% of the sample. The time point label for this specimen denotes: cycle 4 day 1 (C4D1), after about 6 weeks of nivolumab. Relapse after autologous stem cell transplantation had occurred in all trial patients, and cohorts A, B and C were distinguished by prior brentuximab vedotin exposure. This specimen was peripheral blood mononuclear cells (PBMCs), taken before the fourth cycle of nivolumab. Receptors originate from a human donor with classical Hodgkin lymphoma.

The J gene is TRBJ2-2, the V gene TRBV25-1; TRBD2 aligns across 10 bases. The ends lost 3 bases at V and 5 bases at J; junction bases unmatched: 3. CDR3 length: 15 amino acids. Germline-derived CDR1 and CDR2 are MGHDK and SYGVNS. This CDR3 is CASSELAGGTGELFF. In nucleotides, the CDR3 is TGTGCCAGCAGTGAGTTAGCGGGAGGTACCGGGGAGCTGTTTTTT.

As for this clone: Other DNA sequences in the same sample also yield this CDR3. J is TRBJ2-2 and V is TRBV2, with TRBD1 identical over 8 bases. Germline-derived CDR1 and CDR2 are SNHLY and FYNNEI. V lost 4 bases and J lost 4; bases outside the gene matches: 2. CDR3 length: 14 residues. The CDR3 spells CASSGQGATGELFF. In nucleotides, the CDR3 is TGTGCCAGCAGTGGGCAGGGGGCCACCGGGGAGCTGTTTTTT.

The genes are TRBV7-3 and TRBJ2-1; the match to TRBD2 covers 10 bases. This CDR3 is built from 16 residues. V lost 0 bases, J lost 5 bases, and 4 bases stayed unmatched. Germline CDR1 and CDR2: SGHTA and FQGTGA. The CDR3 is CASSLTRAGGHNEQFF. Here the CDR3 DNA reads TGTGCCAGCAGCTTAACTAGAGCGGGGGGGCACAATGAGCAGTTCTTC.

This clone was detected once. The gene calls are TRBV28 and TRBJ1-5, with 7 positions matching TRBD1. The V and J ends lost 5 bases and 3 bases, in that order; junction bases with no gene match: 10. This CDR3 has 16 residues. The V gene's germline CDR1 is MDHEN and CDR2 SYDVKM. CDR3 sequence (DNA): TGTGCCAGCAGTAGCAGGGGGATGGGAGTCAATCAGCCCCAGCATTTT. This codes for CASSSRGMGVNQPQHF.

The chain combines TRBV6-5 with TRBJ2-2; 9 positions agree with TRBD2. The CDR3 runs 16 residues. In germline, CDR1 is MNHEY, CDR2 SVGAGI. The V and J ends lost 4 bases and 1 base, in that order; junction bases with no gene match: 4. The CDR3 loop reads CASSSPAGGNTGELFF. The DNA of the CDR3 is TGTGCCAGCAGTTCCCCAGCGGGGGGGAACACCGGGGAGCTGTTTTTT.

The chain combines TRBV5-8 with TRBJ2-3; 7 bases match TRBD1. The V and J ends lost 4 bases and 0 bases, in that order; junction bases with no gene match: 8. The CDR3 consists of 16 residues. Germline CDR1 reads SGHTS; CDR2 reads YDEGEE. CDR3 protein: CASSIGQDSSTDTQYF. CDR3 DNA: TGTGCCAGCAGCATCGGACAGGACTCTAGCACAGATACGCAGTATTTT.

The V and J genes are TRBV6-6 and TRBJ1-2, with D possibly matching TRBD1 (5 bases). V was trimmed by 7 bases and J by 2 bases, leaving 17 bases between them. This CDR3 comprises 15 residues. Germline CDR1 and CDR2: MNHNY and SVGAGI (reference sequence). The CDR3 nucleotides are TGTGCCAGCACCCCGGGGGGTAAAAACAACTATGGCTACACCTTC. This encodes CASTPGGKNNYGYTF.

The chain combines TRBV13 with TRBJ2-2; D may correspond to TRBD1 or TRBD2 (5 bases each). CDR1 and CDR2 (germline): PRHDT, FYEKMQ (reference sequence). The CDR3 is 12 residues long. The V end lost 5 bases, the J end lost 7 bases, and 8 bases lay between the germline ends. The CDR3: CASSRGRGELFF. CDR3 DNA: TGTGCCAGCAGCCGGGGACGCGGGGAGCTGTTTTTT.

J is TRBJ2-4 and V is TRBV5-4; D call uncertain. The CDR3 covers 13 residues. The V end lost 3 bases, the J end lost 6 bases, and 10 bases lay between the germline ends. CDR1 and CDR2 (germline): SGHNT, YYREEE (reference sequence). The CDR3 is CASSSVGINIQYF. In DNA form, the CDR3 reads TGTGCCAGCAGCTCCGTAGGGATAAACATTCAGTACTTC.

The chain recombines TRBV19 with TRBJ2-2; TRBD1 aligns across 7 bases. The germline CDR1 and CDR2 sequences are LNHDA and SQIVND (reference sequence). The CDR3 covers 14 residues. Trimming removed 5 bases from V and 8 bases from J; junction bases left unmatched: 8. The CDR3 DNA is TGTGCCAGTAGTGCCGGGACAGATGCGGGGGAGCTGTTTTTT. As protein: CASSAGTDAGELFF.

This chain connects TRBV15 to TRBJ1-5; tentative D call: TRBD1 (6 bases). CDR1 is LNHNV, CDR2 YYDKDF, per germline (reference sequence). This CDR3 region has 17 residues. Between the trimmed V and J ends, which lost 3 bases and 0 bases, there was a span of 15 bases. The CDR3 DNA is TGTGCCACCAGCAGGGCCCGGACAGTGAATAGCAATCAGCCCCAGCATTTT. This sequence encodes CATSRARTVNSNQPQHF.

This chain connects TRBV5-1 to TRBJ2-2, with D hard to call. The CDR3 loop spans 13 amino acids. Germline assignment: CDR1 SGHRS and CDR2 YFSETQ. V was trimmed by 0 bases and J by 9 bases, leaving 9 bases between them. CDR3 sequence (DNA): TGCGCCAGCAGCTTGGGGCGAGGCTGGGAGCTGTTTTTT. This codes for CASSLGRGWELFF.

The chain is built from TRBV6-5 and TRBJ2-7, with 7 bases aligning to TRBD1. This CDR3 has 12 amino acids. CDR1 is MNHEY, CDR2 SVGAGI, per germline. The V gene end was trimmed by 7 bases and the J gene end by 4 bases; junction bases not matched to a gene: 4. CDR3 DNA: TGTGCCAGCACCCTACAGGGGTACGAGCAGTACTTC. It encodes CASTLQGYEQYF.

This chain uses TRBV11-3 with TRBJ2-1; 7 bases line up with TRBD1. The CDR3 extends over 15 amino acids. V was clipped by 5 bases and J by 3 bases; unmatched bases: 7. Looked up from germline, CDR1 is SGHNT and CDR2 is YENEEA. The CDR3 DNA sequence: TGTGCCAGCAGCCCGAGGGGGCCCAGCTACAATGAGCAGTTCTTC. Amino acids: CASSPRGPSYNEQFF.